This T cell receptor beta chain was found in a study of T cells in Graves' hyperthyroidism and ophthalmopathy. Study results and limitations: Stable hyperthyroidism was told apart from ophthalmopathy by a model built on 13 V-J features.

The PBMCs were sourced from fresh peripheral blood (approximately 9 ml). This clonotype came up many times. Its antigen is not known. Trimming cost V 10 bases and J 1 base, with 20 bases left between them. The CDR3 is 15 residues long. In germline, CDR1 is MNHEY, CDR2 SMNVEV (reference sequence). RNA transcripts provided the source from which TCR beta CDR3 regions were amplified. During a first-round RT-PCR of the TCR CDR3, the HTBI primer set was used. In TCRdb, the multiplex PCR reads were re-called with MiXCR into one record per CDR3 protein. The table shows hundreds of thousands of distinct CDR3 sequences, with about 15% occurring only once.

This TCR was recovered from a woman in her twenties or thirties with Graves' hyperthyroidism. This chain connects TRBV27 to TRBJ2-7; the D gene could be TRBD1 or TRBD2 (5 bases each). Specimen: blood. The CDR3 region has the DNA TGTGCCATCCAGGGAGCTACAGGACCTTCCTACGAGCAGTACTTC. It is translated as CAIQGATGPSYEQYF.